A single sample is the source of the 9 T cell receptor beta chains below, sequenced in a study of cytomegalovirus exposure and HLA in healthy donors (dated by TCRdb to 2017 to 2019). Library creation used the immunoSEQ multiplex PCR assay. For the multiplex PCR, a mixture combining 60 forward primers for TCR Vbeta segments and 13 reverse primers for TCR Jbeta segments was used. The table was pulled from immuneACCESS by TCRdb, which kept in-frame rearrangements only. Such tables lose some clones; where checked, under half of the loss comes from unresolved V genes, and the rest has no known cause. The sample profile shows about 300,000 clones; around 86% of them were found once. 3% to 4% of the sample rests with the top ten. Sequenced sample: PBMCs. All receptors derive from a man aged 40-55 years in good health and CMV-seropositive.

The gene calls are TRBV5-1 and TRBJ2-4, with 7 bases that match TRBD1. The CDR3 has 18 residues. V trimming: 0 bases; J trimming: 0 bases; junction bases outside the gene matches: 9. Germline CDR1 reads SGHRS; CDR2 reads YFSETQ. The CDR3 DNA sequence: TGCGCCAGCAGCTTGGATGGCAGGGGGAATCTAGCCAAAAACATTCAGTACTTC. Protein: CASSLDGRGNLAKNIQYF.

Worth noting for this clone: One junction end does not reproduce the germline sequence, and a read error may be involved. The rearrangement joins TRBV7-9 to TRBJ2-2; 8 bases align to TRBD2. Germline loops: CDR1 SEHNR, CDR2 FQNEAQ (reference sequence). The CDR3 is 15 residues long. CDR3 nucleotide sequence: TGTTCCAGCAGATCAGACCGGGGGGGCACCGGGGAGCTGTTTTTT. As protein: CSSRSDRGGTGELFF.

The genes are TRBV6-1 and TRBJ2-3, with D maybe TRBD2 (5 bases). From germline, CDR1 is MNHNS and CDR2 SASEGT. V was clipped by 8 bases and J by 2 bases, with 11 bases between them. This CDR3 is 13 amino acids long. The CDR3 DNA reads TGTGCCAGCCGTCCGGGGATCACAGATACGCAGTATTTT. Translated, it gives CASRPGITDTQYF.

V gene TRBV28 combines with J gene TRBJ2-1; possible D gene TRBD2, 6 bases. Germline lookup yields CDR1 MDHEN and CDR2 SYDVKM. The V and J ends lost 5 bases and 0 bases respectively, with 14 bases between them. CDR3 length: 16 residues. The CDR3 DNA reads as TGTGCCAGCAGTCCTCGGGACTCGAGCTCCTACAATGAGCAGTTCTTC. Its translation is CASSPRDSSSYNEQFF.

The chain carries TRBV6-1 and TRBJ1-4; no reliable D call. This CDR3 comprises 13 residues. The V gene's germline CDR1 is MNHNS and CDR2 SASEGT. The V and J ends lost 6 bases and 5 bases respectively, with 10 bases between them. The DNA of the CDR3 is TGTGCCAGCAGGTCCGGGAACAATGAAAAACTGTTTTTT. Protein sequence: CASRSGNNEKLFF.

The chain combines TRBV5-6 with TRBJ1-2, with D unclear. Trimming shortened V by 1 base and J by 2 bases, and 6 bases separated the two germline ends. The CDR3 totals 13 residues. CDR1 SGHDT and CDR2 YYEEEE come from the germline V gene. This CDR3 is CASSLPRNYGYTF. DNA for the CDR3: TGTGCCAGCAGCTTGCCCCGGAACTATGGCTACACCTTC.

The CDR3 here is CASSGPFGTGGEQFF. The CDR3 bases are TGCGCCAGCAGCGGCCCCTTCGGGACAGGGGGTGAGCAGTTCTTC. The rearrangement links TRBV5-1 to TRBJ2-1, with 11 bases fitting TRBD1. The CDR3 contains 15 residues. CDR1 is SGHRS and CDR2 is YFSETQ in the germline V gene. V lost 4 bases, J lost 9 bases, and 9 bases stayed unmatched.

The chain has TRBV6-1 and TRBJ2-7; 7 bases line up with TRBD1. Germline V gene lookup returns CDR1 MNHNS and CDR2 SASEGT. Unmatched junction bases numbered 6, after V lost 7 bases and J lost 0 bases. The length of the CDR3 is 14 residues. The CDR3 reads CASIRQGFSYEQYF. The CDR3 coding sequence is TGTGCCAGCATTAGACAGGGCTTCTCCTACGAGCAGTACTTC.

The chain carries TRBV28 and TRBJ1-4, with D perhaps matching TRBD1 (5 bases). Germline CDR1 MDHEN, CDR2 SYDVKM. The length of the CDR3 is 16 residues. Trimming pared 4 bases from V and 7 bases from J, leaving 19 bases between. In DNA, the CDR3 is TGTGCCAGCAGTTACGGGGGAACAGCGCATGCTGAAAAACTGTTTTTT. Its translation is CASSYGGTAHAEKLFF.